The 15 T cell receptor beta chains below all came from one sample that was sequenced in a study of blood T cell repertoires in COVID-19. Assay: immunoSEQ multiplex PCR; the TCRdb copy retains only in-frame clones and omits some. This sample has some 400,000 clones, with more than 75% found just once. Sequencing used peripheral blood. The source is a human donor in a cohort sampled during active COVID-19.

The J gene is TRBJ2-1, the V gene TRBV2; 7 nucleotides align to TRBD1. The CDR3 runs to 17 residues. V gave up 3 bases and J gave up 3 bases; unmatched junction bases: 11. Germline-derived CDR1 and CDR2 are SNHLY and FYNNEI. The DNA for the CDR3 is TGTGCCAGCAGTGAGGACCCATCGGGACAGTTCTACAATGAGCAGTTCTTC. It translates to CASSEDPSGQFYNEQFF.

V usage is TRBV12-3 or TRBV12-4 and J usage is TRBJ1-1; D is undetermined. This CDR3 has 13 amino acids. The ends were cut back, 6 bases at V and 5 bases at J, with 13 bases in the middle. As DNA, the CDR3 is TGTGCCAGCAGCCCAAGTCGGGGAACTGAAGCTTTCTTT. Its translation is CASSPSRGTEAFF.

The chain has TRBV24-1 and TRBJ2-5, with 7 bases fitting TRBD2. V lost 5 bases, J lost 4 bases, and 12 bases stayed unmatched. CDR1 KGHDR and CDR2 SFDVKD come from the germline V gene. This CDR3 is 16 amino acids long. The CDR3 DNA reads as TGTGCCACCAGTGGTACACGTGGACTAGATCGAGAGACCCAGTACTTC. Its translation: CATSGTRGLDRETQYF.

V is TRBV2 and J is TRBJ1-5; D is undetermined. Trimming removed 5 bases from V and 0 bases from J, with 17 bases in between. The length of the CDR3 is 17 residues. Per the germline V gene, CDR1 is SNHLY and CDR2 is FYNNEI. The CDR3 DNA is TGTGCCAGCAGTTCCCATCAGATTAAATATAGCAATCAGCCCCAGCATTTT. Translating it yields CASSSHQIKYSNQPQHF.

This clone was found once. DNA of the CDR3: TGCGCCAGCAGCACCTCCGGGACAGACTATGGCTACACCTTC. This encodes CASSTSGTDYGYTF. The J gene is TRBJ1-2, the V gene TRBV5-1, with 7 bases matching TRBD1. The junction had 6 bases not matched to a gene; V was cut back by 4 bases and J by 3 bases. Germline loops: CDR1 SGHRS, CDR2 YFSETQ. CDR3 length equals 14 residues.

The rearrangement links TRBV10-3 to TRBJ1-1; D might be TRBD1 (5 bases). The CDR3 runs to 16 residues. Between the trimmed V and J ends, which lost 7 bases and 1 base, there was a span of 19 bases. Germline lookup yields CDR1 ENHRY and CDR2 SYGVKD. This CDR3 is CAITLNQQTENTEAFF. The CDR3 bases are TGTGCCATCACCTTGAACCAACAGACAGAGAACACTGAAGCTTTCTTT.

J is TRBJ2-1 and V is TRBV6-2 or TRBV6-3; D gene unclear. Trimming left V 0 bases short and J 6 bases short, with 12 bases between. This CDR3 contains 15 residues. The germline V gene has CDR1 MNHEY and CDR2 SVGEGT. CDR3 sequence: CASSYSSTASNEQFF. The CDR3 DNA reads TGTGCCAGCAGTTACTCTTCCACGGCTAGCAATGAGCAGTTCTTC.

The J gene is TRBJ2-1, the V gene TRBV4-1, with D tentatively TRBD2 (6 bases). Trimming took off 2 bases at V and 4 bases at J, with 12 bases between the two ends. The CDR3 is 15 residues long. The germline gives CDR1 MGHRA, CDR2 YSYEKL. The CDR3 protein is CASSQSAGLYNEQFF. Here the CDR3 DNA reads TGCGCCAGCAGCCAATCGGCGGGATTATACAATGAGCAGTTCTTC.

The CDR3: CASSVETTEPNTGELFF. The CDR3 DNA reads as TGTGCCAGCAGCGTTGAAACGACAGAGCCGAACACCGGGGAGCTGTTTTTT. V and J are TRBV9 and TRBJ2-2, with D perhaps matching TRBD1 (5 bases). The CDR3 runs to 17 residues. Germline-derived CDR1 and CDR2 are SGDLS and YYNGEE. Trimming removed 2 bases at V and 0 bases at J, with 14 bases between.

This clone was seen a few times. The chain has TRBV7-9 and TRBJ1-1, with 8 nucleotides matching TRBD1. In germline, CDR1 is SEHNR, CDR2 FQNEAQ (reference sequence). V trimming: 5 bases; J trimming: 1 base; junction bases outside the gene matches: 3. CDR3 length: 14 residues. CDR3 sequence: CASSVQGGNTEAFF. As DNA, the CDR3 is TGTGCCAGCAGCGTACAGGGGGGGAACACTGAAGCTTTCTTT.

The chain recombines TRBV13 with TRBJ2-7; TRBD1 aligns across 9 bases. With V trimmed by 6 bases and J by 2 bases, 14 bases remained unmatched. This CDR3 comprises 17 residues. CDR1 is PRHDT, CDR2 FYEKMQ, per germline (reference sequence). The CDR3 sequence is CASSTRYRGRVTYEQYF. DNA of the CDR3: TGTGCCAGCAGTACCAGGTACAGGGGGCGCGTAACCTACGAGCAGTACTTC.

The chain combines TRBV28 with TRBJ2-5; possibly TRBD2 for D (6 bases). The V and J ends lost 8 bases and 1 base respectively, with 11 bases between them. The CDR3 is 13 residues long. Germline CDR1 and CDR2: MDHEN and SYDVKM. The CDR3, as DNA: TGTGCCAGCTGGGGAGGCTTCCAAGAGACCCAGTACTTC. Residues: CASWGGFQETQYF. Based on the CDR3 plus reference TRBV28 and TRBJ2-5, the full variable domain is DVKVTQSSRYLVKRTGEKVFLECVQDMDHENMFWYRQDPGLGLRLIYFSYDVKMKEKGDIPEGYSVSREKKERFSLILESASTNQTSMYLCASWGGFQETQYFGPGTRLLVL.

The chain is built from TRBV3-1 (or the pseudogene TRBV3-2) and TRBJ2-5; TRBD2 aligns across 8 bases. The J segment lost 2 bases and the V segment lost 4 bases, leaving 9 bases of the junction unmatched. This CDR3 spans 16 amino acids. CDR1 is LGHDT and CDR2 is YNNKEL in the germline V gene (reference sequence). In DNA form, the CDR3 reads TGTGCCAGCAGCCCCGGCGGCGGGGGGACTCAAGAGACCCAGTACTTC. Its protein is CASSPGGGGTQETQYF.

The chain recombines TRBV30 with TRBJ2-5; the D is unclear. This CDR3 is built from 12 residues. In germline, CDR1 is GTSNPN, CDR2 SVGIG (reference sequence). V was clipped by 2 bases and J by 4 bases, with 8 bases between them. CDR3 in amino acids: CAWSLVGETQYF. CDR3 sequence (DNA): TGTGCCTGGAGTCTAGTCGGAGAGACCCAGTACTTC.

The genes are TRBV5-1 and TRBJ2-6; D ambiguous. The CDR3 has 18 residues. V gave up 0 bases and J gave up 4 bases, with 17 bases separating them. Germline V CDR1 and CDR2: SGHRS, YFSETQ. CDR3 bases: TGCGCCAGCAGCTTGGCCTTCGGCGGTCTTGCCGGGGCCAACGTCCTGACTTTC. Protein product: CASSLAFGGLAGANVLTF. The full variable domain, with the rest looked up from reference TRBV5-1 and TRBJ2-6, is KAGVTQTPRYLIKTRGQQVTLSCSPISGHRSVSWYQQTPGQGLQFLFEYFSETQRNKGNFPGRFSGRQFSNSRSEMNVSTLELGDSALYLCASSLAFGGLAGANVLTFGAGSRLTVL.